This TCR beta chain was recorded in a study of cytomegalovirus exposure and HLA in healthy donors. Study observations and caveats: Per a prior analysis, the majority of TCR beta V segments were productive roughly 90% or roughly 30% of the time. Most TCR sequences were uncommon, yet certain public TCRs appeared in many donors.

Germline V lookup: CDR1 WNHNN, CDR2 SYGVQD (reference sequence). The CDR3 is 17 residues long. 60 Vbeta and 13 Jbeta primers were used in PCR. The data were produced by immunoSEQ multiplex PCR, yet TCRdb's version contains in-frame clones alone and is incomplete. Of around 210,000 clones in the sample, around four fifths are singletons; the top ten hold approximately 0.49%. Remarks on this clone: What it binds is unknown.

This chain links TRBV10-1 with TRBJ2-5, with 12 bases fitting TRBD1. The DNA end is a closer match to TRBJ2-7, so the J assignment may be wrong. This clonotype originated in a boy between 10 and 17 years old in good health and CMV-seronegative. Sequenced: PBMCs. The DNA of the CDR3 is TGCGCCAGCAGTCAGAATATCCGGGACAGGGGGCAAGGCGAGCAGTACTTC. Residues: CASSQNIRDRGQGEQYF.